This is a list of T cell receptor beta chains from one sample in a study of somatic mutations in cytotoxic T cells in rheumatoid arthritis. Profiled with immunoSEQ multiplex PCR; TCRdb holds only in-frame clones, not every one. Of tens of thousands of clones in the sample, about 82% are singletons; the top ten hold 3% to 4%. Sequenced sample: CD8+ T cells sorted from blood. These receptors were obtained from an adult with rheumatoid arthritis. The CDR3 runs from the conserved cysteine through the conserved F or W. The D gene is left open where the match is weak. Clone sizes are given selectively: once, few, many, or a class where the clone is expanded.

clone_size	j_call	v_call	d_call	cdr3_aa	cdr3_nt
NA	TRBJ2-5	TRBV9	TRBD2	CASSVGGGQETQYF	TGTGCCAGCAGCGTAGGCGGGGGACAAGAGACCCAGTACTTC
once	TRBJ2-3	TRBV15	NA	CATSRENLQDTQYF	TGTGCCACCAGCAGAGAGAATCTGCAAGATACGCAGTATTTT
NA	TRBJ1-1	TRBV5-4	NA	CASSLAGGNTEAFF	TGTGCCAGCAGCTTGGCGGGGGGCAACACTGAAGCTTTCTTT
few	TRBJ2-1	TRBV19	NA	CASSMARYNEQFF	TGTGCCAGTAGTATGGCCCGCTACAATGAGCAGTTCTTC
NA	TRBJ2-7	TRBV7-8	NA	CASSLVAGTHYEQYF	TGTGCCAGCAGCTTAGTAGCCGGGACACACTACGAGCAGTACTTC
NA	TRBJ1-4	TRBV10-2	NA	CASSGTENEKLFF	TGCGCCAGCAGCGGGACGGAGAATGAAAAACTGTTTTTT
NA	TRBJ2-1	TRBV7-9	TRBD1	CASSSGGTGVHEQFF	TGTGCCAGCAGCTCAGGCGGGACAGGGGTCCATGAGCAGTTCTTC
NA	TRBJ2-7	TRBV6-1	TRBD2	CASSALAGRYEQYF	TGTGCCAGCAGTGCGTTAGCGGGTCGATACGAGCAGTACTTC
few	TRBJ2-1	TRBV12-5	NA	CASGLGQGEEFF	TGTGCTAGTGGTTTGGGTCAGGGGGAGGAGTTCTTC
few	TRBJ2-7	TRBV6-1	TRBD1	CASSPLGQSYEQYF	TGTGCCAGCAGTCCTCTGGGACAGTCCTACGAGCAGTACTTC
NA	TRBJ2-7	TRBV9	TRBD2	CASSVELASVYEQYF	TGTGCCAGCAGCGTAGAACTAGCGTCCGTCTACGAGCAGTACTTC
NA	TRBJ2-7	TRBV2	NA	CASIEGKVENILRPYEQYF	TGTGCCAGCATCGAAGGGAAGGTGGAAAACATCCTTCGACCCTACGAGCAGTACTTC
once	TRBJ2-6	TRBV2	NA	CASSYAPLSGANVLTF	TGTGCCAGCAGTTACGCCCCTCTGTCTGGGGCCAACGTCCTGACTTTC
NA	TRBJ1-1	TRBV19	NA	CASNPQLNTEAFF	TGTGCCAGTAACCCCCAGTTGAACACTGAAGCTTTCTTT
NA	TRBJ2-3	TRBV19	TRBD1	CATTGTGITDTQYF	TGTGCCACCACCGGGACAGGGATCACAGATACGCAGTATTTT
NA	TRBJ2-2	TRBV28	NA	CASKDTSNTGELFF	TGTGCCAGCAAGGACACCTCGAACACCGGGGAGCTGTTTTTT
NA	TRBJ1-3	TRBV2	NA	CASEGEQGSGNTIYF	TGTGCCAGCGAGGGGGAACAAGGCTCTGGAAACACCATATATTTT
NA	TRBJ1-1	TRBV19	NA	CASTLRGGYTEAFF	TGTGCCAGTACTCTAAGGGGAGGGTACACTGAAGCTTTCTTT
NA	TRBJ1-1	TRBV7-9	NA	CASSQQGTGEAFF	TGTGCCAGCAGCCAACAGGGAACCGGGGAAGCTTTCTTT
NA	TRBJ1-2	TRBV6-5	NA	CASKWGQGYTF	TGTGCCAGCAAGTGGGGCCAGGGCTACACCTTC
NA	TRBJ1-4	TRBV7-6	TRBD1	CASSPGTGGLDEKLFF	TGTGCCAGCAGCCCGGGGACAGGGGGACTCGATGAAAAACTGTTTTTT
once	TRBJ1-1	TRBV7-3	NA	CASSLSGYTEAFF	TGTGCCAGCAGCTTATCCGGTTACACTGAAGCTTTCTTT
NA	TRBJ1-2	TRBV4-1	NA	CASSQEEGKIRVAYGYTF	TGCGCCAGCAGCCAAGAGGAGGGAAAGATTAGGGTGGCCTATGGCTACACCTTC
NA	TRBJ2-3	TRBV4-3	TRBD2	CASSHSSGGSTDTQYF	TGCGCCAGCAGCCACTCTAGCGGGGGTAGCACAGATACGCAGTATTTT
NA	TRBJ2-7	TRBV19	NA	CASSIGPSYEQYF	TGTGCCAGTAGTATCGGACCCTCCTACGAGCAGTACTTC
once	TRBJ1-2	TRBV20-1	NA	CSARQWGGYTF	TGCAGTGCTAGACAATGGGGTGGCTACACCTTC
NA	TRBJ1-1	TRBV18	NA	CASSPRGIVNTEAFF	TGTGCCAGCTCGCCGCGGGGGATAGTGAACACTGAAGCTTTCTTT
NA	TRBJ2-1	TRBV7-2	NA	CASSVNNEQFF	TGTGCCAGCAGCGTAAACAATGAGCAGTTCTTC
NA	TRBJ1-5	TRBV6-1	NA	CASSEKPNQPQHF	TGTGCCAGCAGTGAAAAGCCCAATCAGCCCCAGCATTTT
NA	TRBJ2-1	TRBV25-1	TRBD1	CASSDWDRGLYNEQFF	TGTGCCAGCAGTGATTGGGACAGGGGCCTCTACAATGAGCAGTTCTTC
NA	TRBJ1-1	TRBV6-5	NA	CASSYSQLPLEAFF	TGTGCCAGCAGTTACTCGCAGCTACCCCTTGAAGCTTTCTTT
NA	TRBJ2-7	TRBV4-1	NA	CASSQELQGPYEQYF	TGCGCCAGCAGCCAAGAGTTACAGGGACCTTACGAGCAGTACTTC
NA	TRBJ2-6	TRBV18	NA	CASSYTDLSGANVLTF	TGTGCCAGCTCATATACAGACCTCTCTGGGGCCAACGTCCTGACTTTC
NA	TRBJ1-5	TRBV7-6	NA	CASSLAGRKVSNQPQHF	TGTGCCAGCAGCTTAGCGGGAAGGAAGGTTAGCAATCAGCCCCAGCATTTT
NA	TRBJ1-5	TRBV10-3	NA	CAISEDRMGQPQHF	TGTGCCATCAGTGAAGACAGGATGGGGCAGCCCCAGCATTTT
NA	TRBJ2-5	TRBV5-6	TRBD1	CASRTLTGVETQYF	TGTGCCAGCAGAACCTTGACAGGGGTGGAGACCCAGTACTTC
few	TRBJ2-5	TRBV13	TRBD2	CASSLAGGETQYF	TGTGCCAGCAGCTTAGCGGGGGGAGAGACCCAGTACTTC
NA	TRBJ1-2	TRBV19	NA	CASSMVLGDGYTF	TGTGCCAGTAGTATGGTGTTGGGGGATGGCTACACCTTC